The 3 T cell receptor beta chains below were found in one sample sequenced in a study of T cells after yellow fever vaccination. TCRdb itself ran the 5' RACE reads through MiXCR, one entry per CDR3 protein. The top ten hold 15% to 20% of the sample, which has 300,000 to 350,000 distinct CDR3 sequences, over 3.5% seen once. This specimen was PBMCs, taken 15 days after the yellow fever booster vaccination. Receptors were obtained from a man younger than 30 who received the YFV17D yellow fever vaccine.

The V gene is TRBV5-1, the J gene TRBJ1-2; D is unclear. The ends were cut back, 1 base at V and 8 bases at J, with 21 bases in the middle. Germline values: CDR1 SGHRS, CDR2 YFSETQ. The CDR3 is 16 amino acids. CDR3 bases: TGCGCCAGCAGCTTGCTCCCGCGGAGTACTGTCCGGGGCTACACCTTC. It specifies CASSLLPRSTVRGYTF. The entire variable domain, with the rest obtained from reference TRBV5-1 and TRBJ1-2, is as follows: KAGVTQTPRYLIKTRGQQVTLSCSPISGHRSVSWYQQTPGQGLQFLFEYFSETQRNKGNFPGRFSGRQFSNSRSEMNVSTLELGDSALYLCASSLLPRSTVRGYTFGSGTRLTVV.

This clonotype came up a few times. The chain recombines TRBV6-1 with TRBJ2-1; D possibly corresponds to TRBD2 (6 bases). CDR3 length: 15 residues. The germline V gene encodes CDR1 MNHNS and CDR2 SASEGT. Trimming removed 3 bases at V and 2 bases at J, with 11 bases between. The CDR3 bases are TGTGCCAGCAGTGAGGGGAGCGGGCCCTACAATGAGCAGTTCTTC. This gives the protein CASSEGSGPYNEQFF.

This clonotype appeared many times. The chain links TRBV6-2 or TRBV6-3 to TRBJ1-2, with D perhaps matching TRBD1 (5 bases). Deletions cut 2 bases from V and 7 bases from J, with 11 bases between. Germline CDR1 reads MNHEY; CDR2 reads SVGEGT. The CDR3 runs to 13 residues. CDR3 sequence: CASSYAGIGGYTF. Here the CDR3 DNA reads TGTGCCAGCAGTTACGCAGGGATCGGTGGCTACACCTTC.